These 28 T cell receptor beta chains came from one sample sequenced in a study of blood T cell repertoires in COVID-19. Generated by immunoSEQ multiplex PCR, the TCRdb table keeps only in-frame clones and is missing some. Of approximately 360,000 clones listed, roughly 90% are singletons. Sequencing input: peripheral blood. These TCRs come from a man between 35 and 55 years old with acute or convalescent COVID-19.

The J gene is TRBJ1-1, the V gene TRBV6-1; 7 bases agree with TRBD1. The J segment lost 1 base and the V segment lost 3 bases, leaving 14 bases of the junction unmatched. CDR3 size: 18 residues. The germline CDR1 and CDR2 sequences are MNHNS and SASEGT. Here the CDR3 DNA reads TGTGCCAGCAGTGACCCCAAGGGGGCGGGGCGGGGGAACACTGAAGCTTTCTTT. Protein sequence: CASSDPKGAGRGNTEAFF.

In this sample, this clone turned up a few times. V is TRBV2 and J is TRBJ2-7, with unresolved D. The CDR3 totals 13 residues. Trimming removed 7 bases at V and 2 bases at J, with 12 bases between. CDR1 and CDR2 from the germline V gene are SNHLY and FYNNEI. The chain's CDR3 is CASMGTATYEQYF. CDR3 sequence (DNA): TGTGCCAGCATGGGCACAGCAACCTACGAGCAGTACTTC. The full variable domain, completed using reference TRBV2 and TRBJ2-7, is EPEVTQTPSHQVTQMGQEVILRCVPISNHLYFYWYRQILGQKVEFLVSFYNNEISEKSEIFDDQFSVERPDGSNFTLKIRSTKLEDSAMYFCASMGTATYEQYFGPGTRLTVT.

V gene TRBV4-1 combines with J gene TRBJ1-5, with 9 bases matching TRBD1. The CDR3 sequence is 18 residues long. The V and J ends lost 4 bases and 1 base, in that order; junction bases with no gene match: 11. Germline V lookup: CDR1 MGHRA, CDR2 YSYEKL. CDR3 DNA: TGCGCCAGCAGCCGGGGCACAGGGGGCGTTTGGAGCAATCAGCCCCAGCATTTT. This sequence encodes CASSRGTGGVWSNQPQHF.

V is TRBV2 and J is TRBJ2-5, with D maybe TRBD2 (6 bases). The CDR3 runs 12 residues. Trimming removed 8 bases at V and 0 bases at J, with 7 bases between. CDR1 SNHLY and CDR2 FYNNEI come from the germline V gene. CDR3 region: CASRGNQETQYF. The CDR3 DNA reads as TGTGCCAGCCGCGGGAACCAAGAGACCCAGTACTTC.

V gene TRBV10-3 combines with J gene TRBJ1-2, with D possibly matching TRBD1 (5 bases). The CDR3 runs to 13 residues. CDR1 is ENHRY and CDR2 is SYGVKD in the germline V gene. Trimming cost V 2 bases and J 9 bases, with 13 bases left between them. This CDR3 reads CAISEPGFVSYTF. The CDR3 DNA reads TGTGCCATCAGTGAGCCAGGGTTTGTTAGCTACACCTTC.

The chain employs TRBV7-9 and TRBJ2-7; TRBD2 is a possible D gene (6 bases). The CDR3 length is 14 residues. Trimming shortened V by 0 bases and J by 1 base, and 7 bases separated the two germline ends. Per germline, CDR1 SEHNR and CDR2 FQNEAQ (reference sequence). CDR3 residues: CASSLAGGSYEQYF. The CDR3 coding sequence is TGTGCCAGCAGCTTAGCCGGAGGGTCCTACGAGCAGTACTTC.

This clone was seen only a few times. The chain uses TRBV9 and TRBJ2-2; the D is unclear. This CDR3 comprises 13 residues. CDR1 is SGDLS, CDR2 YYNGEE, per germline. The V end was cut by 0 bases, the J end by 6 bases, with 6 bases between. The CDR3 DNA reads as TGTGCCAGCAGCGTAGTCTCGTCCGGGGAGCTGTTTTTT. Protein product: CASSVVSSGELFF. The variable domain in full, with the rest retrieved from reference TRBV9 and TRBJ2-2, is DSGVTQTPKHLITATGQRVTLRCSPRSGDLSVYWYQQSLDQGLQFLIQYYNGEERAKGNILERFSAQQFPDLHSELNLSSLELGDSALYFCASSVVSSGELFFGEGSRLTVL.

The chain combines TRBV4-1 with TRBJ2-7, with D possibly TRBD2 on 7 matching bases. The CDR3 runs 12 residues. V lost 2 bases to trimming and J lost 7 bases, with 9 bases between them. Germline V lookup: CDR1 MGHRA, CDR2 YSYEKL. The CDR3 region is CASSQRGGEQYF. The CDR3 DNA follows: TGCGCCAGCAGCCAAAGGGGGGGTGAGCAGTACTTC.

This clone was found once. This chain joins TRBV28 and TRBJ2-5; possibly TRBD1 for D (5 bases). The CDR3 is made up of 11 amino acids. In germline, CDR1 is MDHEN, CDR2 SYDVKM. V lost 5 bases to trimming and J lost 11 bases, with 12 bases between them. Here the CDR3 reads CASSPPQGQYF. In nucleotides, the CDR3 is TGTGCCAGCAGTCCCCCCCAGGGACAGTACTTC.

The J gene is TRBJ1-2, the V gene TRBV11-3; the D gene is possibly TRBD1 (6 bases). This CDR3 has 16 residues. The V gene's germline CDR1 is SGHNT and CDR2 YENEEA. The V gene lost 0 bases and the J gene lost 8 bases, with 19 bases spanning the gap. CDR3 protein: CASSLDGGGIRGGYTF. CDR3 nucleotide sequence: TGTGCCAGCAGCTTAGATGGCGGCGGAATAAGGGGGGGCTACACCTTC. The whole variable domain, remainder taken from reference TRBV11-3 and TRBJ1-2, is EAGVVQSPRYKIIEKKQPVAFWCNPISGHNTLYWYLQNLGQGPELLIRYENEEAVDDSQLPKDRFSAERLKGVDSTLKIQPAELGDSAVYLCASSLDGGGIRGGYTFGSGTRLTVV.

The chain couples TRBV4-1 to TRBJ2-3; no reliable D call. Deletions cut 4 bases from V and 2 bases from J, with 13 bases between. CDR3 length: 15 amino acids. CDR1 is MGHRA, CDR2 YSYEKL, per germline. CDR3 DNA sequence: TGCGCCAGCAGCCGAGGCCCCGGGTACACAGATACGCAGTATTTT. Translated: CASSRGPGYTDTQYF.

This sequence joins TRBV10-3 and TRBJ2-3, with 15 bases fitting TRBD2. With V trimmed by 3 bases and J by 1 base, 11 bases remained unmatched. The CDR3 loop spans 20 amino acids. Germline V gene sequence: CDR1 ENHRY, CDR2 SYGVKD. The CDR3 sequence is CAISDPAPGLAGGRTDTQYF. The CDR3 DNA is TGTGCCATCAGTGACCCCGCTCCGGGACTAGCGGGAGGTCGCACAGATACGCAGTATTTT.

This clone was found a few times. V usage is TRBV27 and J usage is TRBJ2-7; D not resolved. The V end was cut by 2 bases, the J end by 2 bases, with 13 bases between. The CDR3 is 15 amino acids. Germline V lookup: CDR1 MNHEY, CDR2 SMNVEV (reference sequence). The CDR3 reads CASSLNGAVPYEQYF. The CDR3 DNA sequence: TGTGCCAGCAGTTTAAATGGAGCCGTACCCTACGAGCAGTACTTC.

This rearrangement joins TRBV27 to TRBJ1-2; tentative D call: TRBD1 (6 bases). The CDR3 totals 13 residues. Per the germline V gene, CDR1 is MNHEY and CDR2 is SMNVEV (reference sequence). V was shortened by 2 bases and J by 4 bases, with 8 bases between the two germline ends. The DNA of the CDR3 is TGTGCCAGCAGTTTAGGGGGCAGCTATGGCTACACCTTC. Encoded protein: CASSLGGSYGYTF.

The chain has TRBV15 and TRBJ2-3, with 10 positions matching TRBD2. The CDR3 extends over 15 amino acids. Unmatched junction bases numbered 5, after V lost 7 bases and J lost 1 base. CDR1 and CDR2 from the germline V gene are LNHNV and YYDKDF (reference sequence). The CDR3 loop reads CATTAGTSGTDTQYF. The CDR3 coding sequence is TGTGCCACCACCGCCGGGACTAGCGGCACAGATACGCAGTATTTT.

The J gene is TRBJ2-7, the V gene TRBV27; a weak D match, TRBD2 (5 bases). Trimming pared 0 bases from V and 1 base from J, leaving 10 bases between. CDR1 is MNHEY and CDR2 is SMNVEV in the germline V gene (reference sequence). The CDR3 length is 15 residues. CDR3 amino acids: CASSLSVGASYEQYF. CDR3 nucleotides: TGTGCCAGCAGTTTATCCGTGGGAGCGTCCTACGAGCAGTACTTC.

The chain uses TRBV6-5 and TRBJ1-1; weak D call: TRBD1 (6 bases). V gave up 6 bases and J gave up 6 bases, with 17 bases separating them. Germline V gene lookup returns CDR1 MNHEY and CDR2 SVGAGI. The CDR3 has 14 residues. The CDR3 nucleotides are TGTGCCAGCAGCGCGGGGGCGCTAGGGGCTGAAGCTTTCTTT. Encoded protein: CASSAGALGAEAFF.

J is TRBJ2-1 and V is TRBV19; D is possibly TRBD2 (5 bases). This CDR3 contains 11 residues. Trimming cost V 5 bases and J 10 bases, with 9 bases left between them. Germline CDR1 and CDR2: LNHDA and SQIVND (reference sequence). The CDR3 DNA reads as TGTGCCAGTAGTCCAATAGCGGAGCAGTTCTTC. The encoded protein is CASSPIAEQFF.

The V call is TRBV7-2, the J call TRBJ2-5; perhaps TRBD2 as D (6 bases). CDR1 and CDR2 from the germline V gene are SGHTA and FQGNSA. The V and J ends lost 3 bases and 1 base respectively, with 9 bases between them. The CDR3 loop spans 14 amino acids. The CDR3 coding sequence is TGTGCCAGCAGCTTTCGGACTACCCAAGAGACCCAGTACTTC. Protein product: CASSFRTTQETQYF.

The chain recombines TRBV5-4 with TRBJ1-5; 7 bases are shared with TRBD1. CDR3 size: 17 residues. Losses at the gene ends were 0 bases for V and 4 bases for J; bases not matched to a gene: 10. CDR1 is SGHNT and CDR2 is YYREEE in the germline V gene (reference sequence). CDR3 sequence reads: CASSLGPNRGENQPQHF. The CDR3 coding sequence is TGTGCCAGCAGCTTGGGTCCTAACAGGGGAGAGAATCAGCCCCAGCATTTT.

The rearrangement links TRBV29-1 to TRBJ1-2; 8 positions agree with TRBD1. V dropped 3 bases and J dropped 4; count of bases not matched to a gene: 7. CDR3 length: 14 residues. The germline V gene has CDR1 SQVTM and CDR2 ANQGSEA. The CDR3 DNA is TGCAGCGTTGACCAGACAGGGGCAGGCTATGGCTACACCTTC. This sequence encodes CSVDQTGAGYGYTF.

This sequence joins TRBV9 and TRBJ2-7, with 7 nucleotides matching TRBD2. Losses at the gene ends were 4 bases for V and 1 base for J; bases not matched to a gene: 11. Per the germline V gene, CDR1 is SGDLS and CDR2 is YYNGEE. This CDR3 comprises 16 residues. The CDR3 nucleotides are TGTGCCAGCAGCACACACCGGGACTATCCATCCTACGAGCAGTACTTC. It encodes CASSTHRDYPSYEQYF.

This clone was counted a single time. The chain links TRBV7-8 to TRBJ2-1; the match to TRBD2 covers 10 bases. V dropped 8 bases and J dropped 4; count of bases not matched to a gene: 8. The CDR3 contains 15 residues. Germline V CDR1 and CDR2: SGHVS, FQNEAQ. CDR3 bases: TGTGCCAGCCTACCGGGACTAGCGTTTTACAATGAGCAGTTCTTC. It codes for CASLPGLAFYNEQFF.

This clone was seen once. This chain links TRBV5-4 with TRBJ2-1; D possibly corresponds to TRBD2 (7 bases). The ends were cut back, 1 base at V and 5 bases at J, with 10 bases in the middle. Germline lookup yields CDR1 SGHNT and CDR2 YYREEE (reference sequence). The CDR3 covers 14 residues. The CDR3 DNA sequence: TGTGCCAGCAGCTTGCGGGGGGCGGACAATGAGCAGTTCTTC. This encodes CASSLRGADNEQFF.

The chain couples TRBV28 to TRBJ2-1, with 8 bases fitting TRBD2. V trimming: 4 bases; J trimming: 8 bases; junction bases outside the gene matches: 7. The CDR3 loop spans 14 amino acids. The germline V gene has CDR1 MDHEN and CDR2 SYDVKM. The chain's CDR3 is CASSWERELDEQFF. The CDR3 region has the DNA TGTGCCAGCAGTTGGGAGCGGGAGCTGGATGAGCAGTTCTTC.

Written as DNA, the CDR3 is TGTGCCATTAGGAGTCTGAGGGAGGGGTACAATGAGCAGTTCTTC. Translated, it gives CAIRSLREGYNEQFF. The chain is built from TRBV27 and TRBJ2-1; 7 bases fit TRBD2. CDR1 is MNHEY and CDR2 is SMNVEV in the germline V gene (reference sequence). V shed 10 bases, J shed 4 bases, and the junction held 13 bases outside the gene matches. This CDR3 is 15 amino acids long.

This sequence joins TRBV5-1 and TRBJ1-1, with D tentatively TRBD1 (6 bases). V was trimmed by 3 bases and J by 1 base, leaving 10 bases between them. Germline lookup yields CDR1 SGHRS and CDR2 YFSETQ. CDR3 size: 14 residues. The CDR3 region is CASSYGQTNTEAFF. The CDR3, as DNA: TGCGCCAGCAGCTACGGACAGACGAACACTGAAGCTTTCTTT.

Remarks on this clone: Different DNA sequences within this sample yield the same CDR3. The chain uses TRBV27 and TRBJ2-7; the D gene is possibly TRBD2 (5 bases). Trimming took off 0 bases at V and 2 bases at J, with 8 bases between the two ends. The CDR3 totals 14 residues. Germline CDR1 MNHEY, CDR2 SMNVEV (reference sequence). The CDR3 DNA reads TGTGCCAGCAGTTTATCGCCGGGAACCTACGAGCAGTACTTC. It specifies CASSLSPGTYEQYF.